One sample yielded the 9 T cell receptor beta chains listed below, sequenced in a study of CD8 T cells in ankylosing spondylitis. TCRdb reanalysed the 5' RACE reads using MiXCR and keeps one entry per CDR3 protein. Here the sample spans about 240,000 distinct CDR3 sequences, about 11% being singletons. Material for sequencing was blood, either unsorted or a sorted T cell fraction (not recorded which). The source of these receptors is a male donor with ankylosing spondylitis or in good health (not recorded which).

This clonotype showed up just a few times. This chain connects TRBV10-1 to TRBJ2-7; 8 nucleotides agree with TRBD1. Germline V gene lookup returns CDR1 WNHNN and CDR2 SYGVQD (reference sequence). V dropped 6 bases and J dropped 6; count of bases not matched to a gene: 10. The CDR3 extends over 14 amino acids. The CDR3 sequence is CASSPGTGPSEQYF. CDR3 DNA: TGCGCCAGCAGCCCCGGGACAGGCCCTTCCGAGCAGTACTTC.

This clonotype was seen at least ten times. CDR3 DNA: TGCGCCAGCACCCGACGAGGGGGGCGTAATGAGCAGTTCTTC. It yields the protein CASTRRGGRNEQFF. The genes are TRBV5-1 and TRBJ2-1; D may match TRBD1 or TRBD2 (6 bases each). The V end lost 6 bases, the J end lost 7 bases, and 17 bases lay between the germline ends. The length of the CDR3 is 14 residues. Looked up from germline, CDR1 is SGHRS and CDR2 is YFSETQ. The complete variable domain, with remaining parts taken from reference TRBV5-1 and TRBJ2-1, reads KAGVTQTPRYLIKTRGQQVTLSCSPISGHRSVSWYQQTPGQGLQFLFEYFSETQRNKGNFPGRFSGRQFSNSRSEMNVSTLELGDSALYLCASTRRGGRNEQFFGPGTRLTVL.

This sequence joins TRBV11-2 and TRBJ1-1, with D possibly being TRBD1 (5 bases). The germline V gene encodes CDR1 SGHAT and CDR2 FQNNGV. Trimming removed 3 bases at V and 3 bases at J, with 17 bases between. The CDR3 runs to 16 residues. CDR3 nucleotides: TGTGCCAGCAGCTTCCTAGGGGAGGGGAAGTACACTGAAGCTTTCTTT. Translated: CASSFLGEGKYTEAFF.

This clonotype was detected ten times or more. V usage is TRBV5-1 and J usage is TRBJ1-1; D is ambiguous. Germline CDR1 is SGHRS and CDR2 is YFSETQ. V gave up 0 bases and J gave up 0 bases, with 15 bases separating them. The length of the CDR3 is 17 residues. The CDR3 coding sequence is TGCGCCAGCAGCTTGGGACCCTCAAGTATCATGAACACTGAAGCTTTCTTT. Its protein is CASSLGPSSIMNTEAFF.

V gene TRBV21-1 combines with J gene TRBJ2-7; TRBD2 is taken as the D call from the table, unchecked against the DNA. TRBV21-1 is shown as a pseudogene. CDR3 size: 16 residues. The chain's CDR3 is CASRPKREPFPHEQYF. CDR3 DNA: TGTGCCAGCAGGCCCAAGCGGGAGCCTTTCCCCCACGAGCAGTACTTC.

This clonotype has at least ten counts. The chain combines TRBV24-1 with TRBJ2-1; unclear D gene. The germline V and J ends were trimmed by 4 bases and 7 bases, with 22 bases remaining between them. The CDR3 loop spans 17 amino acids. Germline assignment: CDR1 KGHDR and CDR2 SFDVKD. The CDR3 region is CATSDSRPTTRFNEQFF. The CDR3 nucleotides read TGTGCCACCAGTGACTCCAGACCCACTACCCGGTTTAATGAGCAGTTCTTC.

The CDR3 spells CASSYSKTGGGNTEAFF. In nucleotides, the CDR3 is TGTGCCAGCAGTTACTCAAAGACAGGGGGGGGAAACACTGAAGCTTTCTTT. The rearrangement links TRBV6-7 to TRBJ1-1; 9 nucleotides align to TRBD1. TRBV6-7 belongs to the ORF category, with a function that is uncertain. The CDR3 loop spans 17 amino acids. With 0 bases clipped from V and 2 bases from J, the junction kept 7 bases outside the gene matches.

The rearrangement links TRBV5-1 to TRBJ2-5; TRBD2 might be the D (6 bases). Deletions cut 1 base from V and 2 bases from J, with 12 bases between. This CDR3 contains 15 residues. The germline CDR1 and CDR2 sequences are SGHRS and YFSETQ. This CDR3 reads CASSLYGGVQETQYF. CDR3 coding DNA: TGCGCCAGCAGCTTGTACGGCGGGGTACAAGAGACCCAGTACTTC.

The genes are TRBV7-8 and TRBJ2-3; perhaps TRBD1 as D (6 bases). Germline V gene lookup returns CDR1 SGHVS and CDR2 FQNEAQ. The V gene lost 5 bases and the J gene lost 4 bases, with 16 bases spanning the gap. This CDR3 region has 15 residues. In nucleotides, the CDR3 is TGTGCCAGCAGCCTCACGAGGGGGATTGCAGATACGCAGTATTTT. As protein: CASSLTRGIADTQYF.